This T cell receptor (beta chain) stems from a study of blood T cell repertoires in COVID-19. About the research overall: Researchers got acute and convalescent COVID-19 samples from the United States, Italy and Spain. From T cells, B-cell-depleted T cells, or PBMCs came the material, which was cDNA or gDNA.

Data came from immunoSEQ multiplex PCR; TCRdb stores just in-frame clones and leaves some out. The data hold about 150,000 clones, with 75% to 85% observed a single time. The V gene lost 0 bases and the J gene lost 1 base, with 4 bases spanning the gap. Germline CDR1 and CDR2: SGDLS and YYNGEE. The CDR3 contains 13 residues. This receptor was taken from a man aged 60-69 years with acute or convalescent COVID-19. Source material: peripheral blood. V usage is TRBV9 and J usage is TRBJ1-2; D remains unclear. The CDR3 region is CASSVDSNYGYTF. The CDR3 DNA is TGTGCCAGCAGCGTAGACAGTAACTATGGCTACACCTTC.